These 27 T cell receptor beta chains were sequenced from one sample in a study of T-cell reconstitution after alpha-beta-depleted transplantation in children. The TCRbeta library was prepared with unique molecular identifiers. TCRdb re-called the PCR reads with MiXCR, one entry per CDR3 protein. The sample carries more than 400,000 distinct CDR3 sequences, roughly 44% recorded once. The sample in question was PBMCs, obtained before TCRalphabeta/CD19-depleted stem cell transplant. All receptors come from a girl aged 2 to 9 with aplastic anemia, due to receive a stem cell transplant.

The rearrangement joins TRBV10-3 to TRBJ1-1; D might be TRBD1 (5 bases). V gave up 6 bases and J gave up 1 base, with 12 bases separating them. Germline V gives CDR1 ENHRY, CDR2 SYGVKD. The CDR3 length is 14 residues. CDR3 DNA: TGTGCCATCAGCCCCCCGGGGGGGAACACTGAAGCTTTCTTT. Translation gives CAISPPGGNTEAFF.

There are many counts of this clonotype. The chain carries TRBV28 and TRBJ2-6, with TRBD1 as a possible D gene (6 bases). Between the trimmed V and J ends, which lost 6 bases and 0 bases, there was a span of 9 bases. CDR3 length: 15 amino acids. The V gene's germline CDR1 is MDHEN and CDR2 SYDVKM. Here the CDR3 DNA reads TGTGCCAGCAGCATGGACAGCTCTGGGGCCAACGTCCTGACTTTC. The encoded protein is CASSMDSSGANVLTF.

V is TRBV6-5 and J is TRBJ2-7; 8 nucleotides line up with TRBD2. V lost 0 bases to trimming and J lost 6 bases; unmatched junction nucleotides: 7. Germline CDR1 reads MNHEY; CDR2 reads SVGAGI. This CDR3 region has 15 residues. CDR3 sequence (DNA): TGTGCCAGCAGTTACTCGAGTAGCGGGGTGGTCGAGCAGTACTTC. Amino acids: CASSYSSSGVVEQYF.

This clonotype was counted a few times. This chain uses TRBV5-1 with TRBJ2-1, with 9 nucleotides matching TRBD1. The germline CDR1 and CDR2 sequences are SGHRS and YFSETQ. The trim removed 4 bases at V and 10 bases at J, leaving 9 bases unmatched. The CDR3 extends over 14 amino acids. In nucleotides, the CDR3 is TGCGCCAGCAGCCTCCTACCCGGGACAGGGGAGCAGTTCTTC. The encoded protein is CASSLLPGTGEQFF.

This clonotype was found many times. The rearrangement links TRBV7-2 to TRBJ2-7, with TRBD2 matching over 7 bases. This CDR3 spans 13 amino acids. V dropped 6 bases and J dropped 3; count of bases not matched to a gene: 5. Germline loops: CDR1 SGHTA, CDR2 FQGNSA. CDR3 protein: CASRRDYRYEQYF. In nucleotides, the CDR3 is TGTGCCAGCAGAAGGGACTACCGCTACGAGCAGTACTTC.

This clonotype showed up many times. J is TRBJ2-1 and V is TRBV2, with D possibly matching TRBD2 (6 bases). V was pared by 6 bases and J by 1 base, with 10 bases between. This CDR3 region has 14 residues. Germline CDR1 reads SNHLY; CDR2 reads FYNNEI. CDR3 loop: CASSLLASYNEQFF. CDR3 in DNA: TGTGCCAGCAGCTTACTAGCTTCCTACAATGAGCAGTTCTTC.

This clonotype came up many times. The J gene is TRBJ2-1, the V gene TRBV5-1, with D perhaps assigned TRBD1 or TRBD2 (5 bases each). CDR1 and CDR2 (germline): SGHRS, YFSETQ. Deletions cut 3 bases from V and 7 bases from J, with 20 bases between. This CDR3 has 16 amino acids. The CDR3 sequence is CASSSSLTGARNEQFF. DNA of the CDR3: TGCGCCAGCAGCTCCTCGTTGACCGGGGCGAGGAATGAGCAGTTCTTC.

This clonotype was counted at least ten times. V usage is TRBV28 and J usage is TRBJ1-2; possibly TRBD1 for D (6 bases). V lost 2 bases, J lost 6 bases, and 10 bases lay in between. Germline V gene lookup returns CDR1 MDHEN and CDR2 SYDVKM. This CDR3 is built from 13 residues. In DNA form, the CDR3 reads TGTGCCAGCAGTTTACAACAGGGCAATGGCTACACCTTC. Encoded protein: CASSLQQGNGYTF.

Only a few counts were recorded for this clonotype. The rearrangement joins TRBV20-1 to TRBJ2-1, with 7 bases that match TRBD2. J lost 4 bases, V lost 3 bases, and 9 bases had no gene match. Germline V gene data show CDR1 as DFQATT and CDR2 as SNEGSKA (reference sequence). This CDR3 comprises 15 residues. CDR3 sequence (DNA): TGCAGTGCTAGGATACGCGGGAGCTTTTACAATGAGCAGTTCTTC. Its protein product is CSARIRGSFYNEQFF.

V gene TRBV7-9 combines with J gene TRBJ2-3; 7 bases agree with TRBD2. V shed 8 bases, J shed 6 bases, and the junction held 11 bases outside the gene matches. Germline V gene data show CDR1 as SEHNR and CDR2 as FQNEAQ (reference sequence). The CDR3 spans 14 residues. The CDR3 DNA reads TGTGCCAGCGGCGAGGGAGGGGCGGTGGATACGCAGTATTTT. Amino acid sequence: CASGEGGAVDTQYF.

The rearrangement uses TRBV7-8 and TRBJ1-1, with D perhaps matching TRBD1 (6 bases). The V end lost 6 bases, the J end lost 0 bases, and 11 bases lay between the germline ends. The CDR3 sequence is 14 residues long. Germline loops: CDR1 SGHVS, CDR2 FQNEAQ. The CDR3 loop is CASRMDSVNTEAFF. The CDR3 bases are TGTGCCAGCAGAATGGACAGTGTGAACACTGAAGCTTTCTTT.

Many counts were recorded for this clonotype. The chain uses TRBV5-1 and TRBJ2-6; D is unresolved. The CDR3 length is 18 residues. From germline, CDR1 is SGHRS and CDR2 YFSETQ. V was trimmed by 0 bases and J by 0 bases, leaving 13 bases between them. The CDR3 is CASSLAGRSASGANVLTF. DNA for the CDR3: TGCGCCAGCAGCTTGGCGGGCAGAAGCGCCTCTGGGGCCAACGTCCTGACTTTC.

This clonotype occurred a few times. V gene TRBV15 combines with J gene TRBJ2-3, with D uncertain. V gave up 0 bases and J gave up 6 bases, with 19 bases separating them. Germline-derived CDR1 and CDR2 are LNHNV and YYDKDF (reference sequence). This CDR3 spans 17 amino acids. CDR3 sequence (DNA): TGTGCCACCAGCAGAGATTCCCCTTGGAGAGGTGACGATACGCAGTATTTT. Residues: CATSRDSPWRGDDTQYF.

The sample holds one count of this clonotype. This chain joins TRBV20-1 and TRBJ2-1; 10 nucleotides match TRBD2. Trimming at V came to 5 bases and at J to 4 bases, leaving 5 bases not matched to a gene. The CDR3 is 14 residues long. Germline V CDR1 and CDR2: DFQATT, SNEGSKA (reference sequence). CDR3 residues: CSAPSGRGYNEQFF. The CDR3 DNA sequence: TGCAGTGCTCCCAGCGGGAGGGGTTACAATGAGCAGTTCTTC.

Regarding this clonotype: Being one base from a much bigger clone, this may be a read error. V is TRBV5-1 and J is TRBJ2-2; tentatively, D is TRBD1 or TRBD2 (5 bases each). CDR3 length: 14 residues. Per the germline V gene, CDR1 is SGHRS and CDR2 is YFSETQ. As DNA, the CDR3 is TGCGCCAGCAGAATAGGGGCGAACACCGGGGAGCTGTCTTTT. Translation: CASRIGANTGELSF. Supplemented by reference TRBV5-1 and TRBJ2-2, the full variable domain reads KAGVTQTPRYLIKTRGQQVTLSCSPISGHRSVSWYQQTPGQGLQFLFEYFSETQRNKGNFPGRFSGRQFSNSRSEMNVSTLELGDSALYLCASRIGANTGELSFGEGSRLTVL.

This clonotype was counted a few times. CDR3 nucleotide sequence: TGCAGTGCTAGCAGGGGCGCAGATACGCAGTATTTT. It is translated as CSASRGADTQYF. This rearrangement joins TRBV20-1 to TRBJ2-3, with D maybe TRBD1 (6 bases). The germline V gene has CDR1 DFQATT and CDR2 SNEGSKA (reference sequence). V lost 3 bases and J lost 4, with 8 bases in between. The CDR3 consists of 12 residues.

The genes are TRBV7-9 and TRBJ1-1; D is possibly TRBD1 (5 bases). The CDR3 runs to 12 residues. Trimming pared 0 bases from V and 8 bases from J, leaving 7 bases between. Per the germline V gene, CDR1 is SEHNR and CDR2 is FQNEAQ (reference sequence). CDR3 loop: CASSLAGGEAFF. The DNA for the CDR3 is TGTGCCAGCAGCTTAGCCGGGGGGGAAGCTTTCTTT.

The chain joins TRBV20-1 to TRBJ2-1; 13 bases map to TRBD2. V was clipped by 7 bases and J by 3 bases; unmatched bases: 3. The CDR3 sequence is 14 residues long. Germline V lookup: CDR1 DFQATT, CDR2 SNEGSKA (reference sequence). CDR3 sequence (DNA): TGCAGTGGGACTAGCGGGAGCCTCTACAATGAGCAGTTCTTC. Translated, it gives CSGTSGSLYNEQFF.

This chain connects TRBV20-1 to TRBJ2-1; 7 positions match TRBD2. The CDR3 is made up of 13 amino acids. Germline assignment: CDR1 DFQATT and CDR2 SNEGSKA (reference sequence). V trimming: 3 bases; J trimming: 5 bases; junction bases outside the gene matches: 4. The DNA for the CDR3 is TGCAGTGCTAGGTGGCTAGCGGACAATGAGCAGTTCTTC. Translated: CSARWLADNEQFF.

The chain combines TRBV12-3 or TRBV12-4 with TRBJ1-2; no clear D. This CDR3 is 12 amino acids long. V was shortened by 3 bases and J by 8 bases, with 10 bases between the two germline ends. CDR3 region: CASSFGRIGYTF. CDR3 in DNA: TGTGCCAGCAGTTTCGGCAGGATCGGCTACACCTTC.

The V and J genes are TRBV7-2 and TRBJ1-1; no definite D call. Looked up from germline, CDR1 is SGHTA and CDR2 is FQGNSA. Trimming left V 2 bases short and J 3 bases short, with 7 bases between. The CDR3 runs 13 residues. DNA of the CDR3: TGTGCCAGCAGCTTACTTTGGTACACTGAAGCTTTCTTT. This codes for CASSLLWYTEAFF. Combining the CDR3 with reference TRBV7-2 and TRBJ1-1 gives the whole variable domain GAGVSQSPSNKVTEKGKDVELRCDPISGHTALYWYRQSLGQGLEFLIYFQGNSAPDKSGLPSDRFSAERTGGSVSTLTIQRTQQEDSAVYLCASSLLWYTEAFFGQGTRLTVV.

This clonotype showed up just once. V and J are TRBV10-3 and TRBJ1-3; the D gene is possibly TRBD1 (5 bases). Trimming left V 7 bases short and J 8 bases short, with 15 bases between. Germline V CDR1 and CDR2: ENHRY, SYGVKD. This CDR3 spans 13 amino acids. This chain's CDR3 is CAINPGRGDTIYF. The DNA of the CDR3 is TGTGCCATCAATCCAGGCCGGGGGGACACCATATATTTT.

This clonotype was found a few times. The rearrangement joins TRBV14 to TRBJ1-1; D gene uncertain. V lost 4 bases and J lost 5, with 11 bases in between. Looked up from germline, CDR1 is SGHDN and CDR2 is FVKESK. The CDR3 loop spans 13 amino acids. CDR3 in amino acids: CASSPFPLTEAFF. CDR3 sequence (DNA): TGTGCCAGCAGCCCGTTCCCGTTAACTGAAGCTTTCTTT.

This clonotype was recorded at least ten times. CDR3 bases: TGTGCCAGCATTGCCCCGGGACTAGCTCTCCATGAGCAGTTCTTC. Translation gives CASIAPGLALHEQFF. The rearrangement links TRBV2 to TRBJ2-1, with 9 bases identical to TRBD2. V trimming: 7 bases; J trimming: 8 bases; junction bases outside the gene matches: 12. The CDR3 is 15 residues long. Germline V CDR1 and CDR2: SNHLY, FYNNEI.

The chain combines TRBV20-1 with TRBJ2-2; D remains unclear. The length of the CDR3 is 15 residues. Between the trimmed V and J ends, which lost 3 bases and 1 base, there was a span of 12 bases. Germline CDR1 is DFQATT and CDR2 is SNEGSKA (reference sequence). CDR3 nucleotides: TGCAGTGCTAGCGCAGTTGGGGAGAACACCGGGGAGCTGTTTTTT. Amino acids: CSASAVGENTGELFF.

The CDR3 region is CASSPLTLGNEQFF. The DNA of the CDR3 is TGTGCCAGCAGCCCCCTGACACTAGGAAATGAGCAGTTCTTC. The V call is TRBV6-2 or TRBV6-3, the J call TRBJ2-1; D perhaps matches TRBD2 (5 bases). Germline CDR1 MNHEY, CDR2 SVGEGT. The ends were cut back, 6 bases at V and 7 bases at J, with 16 bases in the middle. This CDR3 is 14 amino acids long.

This sequence joins TRBV4-2 and TRBJ2-7; D perhaps matches TRBD2 (5 bases). CDR1 is LGHNA, CDR2 YNFKEQ, per germline. The CDR3 length is 12 residues. Trimming pared 1 base from V and 5 bases from J, leaving 6 bases between. The CDR3, as DNA: TGTGCCAGCAGCCAAGCGGGGAACGAGCAGTACTTC. Translated, it gives CASSQAGNEQYF.